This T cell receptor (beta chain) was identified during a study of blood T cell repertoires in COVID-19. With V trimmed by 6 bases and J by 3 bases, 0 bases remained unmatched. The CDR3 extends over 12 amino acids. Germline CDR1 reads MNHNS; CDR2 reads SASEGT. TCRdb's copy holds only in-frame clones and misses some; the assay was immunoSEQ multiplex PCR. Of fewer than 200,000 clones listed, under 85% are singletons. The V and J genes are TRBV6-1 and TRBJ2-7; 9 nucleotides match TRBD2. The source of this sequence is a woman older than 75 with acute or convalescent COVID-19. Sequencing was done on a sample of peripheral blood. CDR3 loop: CASRLAGYEQYF. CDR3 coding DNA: TGTGCCAGCAGACTAGCGGGCTACGAGCAGTACTTC.